This T cell receptor (beta chain) is from a study of blood T cell repertoires in COVID-19. Study summary: The study drew acute and convalescent COVID-19 samples from the United States, Italy and Spain. Sample material is recorded as cDNA or gDNA derived from T cells, B-cell-depleted T cells, or PBMCs.

V lost 4 bases, J lost 3 bases, and 6 bases stayed unmatched. Per germline, CDR1 SGHRS and CDR2 YFSETQ. CDR3 length: 14 residues. How the authors handled the data: Reference gene primer amplification gave estimated nucleated cell counts. Sequencing used immunoSEQ multiplex PCR; TCRdb keeps in-frame clones, though not all of them. The DNA was the basis for D and trimming; V, J and clone size are from that table. This table has some 83,000 clones, over 70% appearing once. Material: peripheral blood. V usage is TRBV5-1 and J usage is TRBJ2-7; 8 bases agree with TRBD1. The source is a man in his fifties or sixties with acute or convalescent COVID-19. CDR3 amino acids: CASSIGTGGYEQYF. The CDR3 bases are TGCGCCAGCAGCATAGGGACAGGCGGCTACGAGCAGTACTTC. Filled out from reference TRBV5-1 and TRBJ2-7, the complete variable domain reads KAGVTQTPRYLIKTRGQQVTLSCSPISGHRSVSWYQQTPGQGLQFLFEYFSETQRNKGNFPGRFSGRQFSNSRSEMNVSTLELGDSALYLCASSIGTGGYEQYFGPGTRLTVT.